The source of this T cell receptor beta chain is a study of blood T cell repertoires in COVID-19. At the level of the study: COVID-19 samples, acute and convalescent, were from the United States, Italy and Spain. T cells, B-cell-depleted T cells, or PBMCs provided the cDNA or gDNA that served as material.

The CDR3 has 15 amino acids. The V gene lost 5 bases and the J gene lost 7 bases, with 20 bases spanning the gap. Per the germline V gene, CDR1 is LNHDA and CDR2 is SQIVND (reference sequence). In the original processing: Reference gene primers were amplified, and this amplification served to estimate nucleated cell counts. Produced via immunoSEQ multiplex PCR; TCRdb's table is partial and in-frame only. The V and J calls and clone size are taken from that table; D and trimming were inferred from the DNA. The sample yields some 300,000 clones, more than 70% seen once. The sequence was obtained from a woman younger than 45 who had recovered from COVID-19. The chain recombines TRBV19 with TRBJ1-1; weak D call: TRBD1 (6 bases). Sequenced sample: peripheral blood. The CDR3 is CASSRSRDQGGEAFF. In DNA form, the CDR3 reads TGTGCCAGTAGTCGGTCTCGGGATCAAGGGGGTGAAGCTTTCTTT.